Below, 17 T cell receptor beta chains from the same sample are listed, as sequenced in a study of cytomegalovirus exposure and HLA in healthy donors. PCR primers comprised 60 Vbeta and 13 Jbeta primers. Assay used: immunoSEQ multiplex PCR; TCRdb lists only in-frame clones, some missing. The sample has some 200,000 clones; approximately 82% are singletons. Sequencing was performed on PBMCs. These receptors all stem from a woman in her thirties or forties in good health and CMV-seronegative.

The rearrangement uses TRBV23-1 and TRBJ1-4, with D hard to call. TRBV23-1 is designated an ORF whose function remains uncertain. V shed 4 bases and J shed 10 bases, with 7 bases lying between them. This CDR3 region has 11 residues. The CDR3 loop reads CASSPTGKLFF. The DNA for the CDR3 is TGCGCCAGCAGTCCGACGGGAAAACTGTTTTTT.

The rearrangement links TRBV7-2 to TRBJ1-5, with TRBD1 matching 11 bases. This CDR3 is built from 19 residues. Germline-derived CDR1 and CDR2 are SGHTA and FQGNSA. V lost 5 bases, J lost 0 bases, and 12 bases stayed unmatched. Here the CDR3 DNA reads TGTGCCAGCAGCCCGCTCCCGGGACAGGGGGGCCATAGCAATCAGCCCCAGCATTTT. This translates into CASSPLPGQGGHSNQPQHF. The full variable domain, its missing parts supplied by reference TRBV7-2 and TRBJ1-5, is GAGVSQSPSNKVTEKGKDVELRCDPISGHTALYWYRQSLGQGLEFLIYFQGNSAPDKSGLPSDRFSAERTGGSVSTLTIQRTQQEDSAVYLCASSPLPGQGGHSNQPQHFGDGTRLSIL.

The V gene is TRBV18, the J gene TRBJ2-3; D gene unclear. CDR1 KGHSH and CDR2 LQKENI come from the germline V gene. This CDR3 has 14 amino acids. V was cut by 5 bases and J by 0 bases, with 9 bases left in between. Here the CDR3 reads CASSVTASTDTQYF. As DNA, the CDR3 is TGTGCCAGCTCAGTCACAGCTAGCACAGATACGCAGTATTTT.

The rearrangement uses TRBV4-2 and TRBJ2-2; 7 nucleotides align to TRBD1. Germline V CDR1 and CDR2: LGHNA, YNFKEQ. The CDR3 is 16 amino acids. With 6 bases clipped from V and 4 bases from J, the junction kept 11 bases outside the gene matches. CDR3 sequence (DNA): TGTGCCAGCAGTCCTCCGACAGGGTCGGGCACCGGGGAGCTGTTTTTT. Translation gives CASSPPTGSGTGELFF.

This clone occurred a few times. This chain links TRBV4-3 with TRBJ2-2, with 7 bases fitting TRBD2. V trimming: 2 bases; J trimming: 7 bases; junction bases outside the gene matches: 16. Germline lookup yields CDR1 LGHNA and CDR2 YSLEER. This CDR3 region has 18 residues. The CDR3 spells CASSQNPGEGPGIGELFF. As DNA, the CDR3 is TGCGCCAGCAGCCAAAACCCCGGGGAGGGGCCTGGGATCGGGGAGCTGTTTTTT.

The V and J genes are TRBV2 and TRBJ1-2, with 11 bases fitting TRBD1. The CDR3 covers 12 residues. Per germline, CDR1 SNHLY and CDR2 FYNNEI. V dropped 6 bases and J dropped 7; count of bases not matched to a gene: 1. CDR3 protein: CASRDRGPGYTF. In DNA, the CDR3 is TGTGCCAGCAGGGACAGGGGGCCTGGCTACACCTTC.

The gene calls are TRBV28 and TRBJ2-3; perhaps TRBD2 as D (6 bases). V lost 3 bases, J lost 0 bases, and 10 bases lay in between. This CDR3 is 15 amino acids long. The V gene's germline CDR1 is MDHEN and CDR2 SYDVKM. CDR3 sequence (DNA): TGTGCCAGCAGTTTGACCGGGACTAGCACAGATACGCAGTATTTT. It yields the protein CASSLTGTSTDTQYF.

This clone was picked up a small number of times. The rearrangement links TRBV6-5 to TRBJ1-6, with D unclear. Per germline, CDR1 MNHEY and CDR2 SVGAGI. This CDR3 region has 14 residues. The germline V and J ends were trimmed by 5 bases and 0 bases, with 5 bases remaining between them. CDR3 in DNA: TGTGCCAGCAGTCCGAGCTCCTATAATTCACCCCTCCACTTT. Its protein product is CASSPSSYNSPLHF.

This chain's CDR3 is CASSEQPHVNTEAFF. CDR3 sequence (DNA): TGTGCCAGCAGCGAACAACCACATGTGAACACTGAAGCTTTCTTT. The V call is TRBV5-4, the J call TRBJ1-1; no reliable D call. The CDR3 totals 15 residues. V was cut by 4 bases and J by 0 bases, with 13 bases left in between. The germline V gene has CDR1 SGHNT and CDR2 YYREEE (reference sequence).

The chain couples TRBV9 to TRBJ1-1; 7 bases map to TRBD1. CDR1 is SGDLS and CDR2 is YYNGEE in the germline V gene. The CDR3 spans 13 residues. J lost 5 bases, V lost 4 bases, and 5 bases had no gene match. DNA for the CDR3: TGTGCCAGCAGCCTCGGGACAGCGACTGAAGCTTTCTTT. Its protein is CASSLGTATEAFF.

J is TRBJ2-2 and V is TRBV10-3; possibly TRBD2 for D (6 bases). Per germline, CDR1 ENHRY and CDR2 SYGVKD. V lost 3 bases to trimming and J lost 11 bases, with 16 bases between them. There are 14 residues in the CDR3. The DNA of the CDR3 is TGTGCCATCAGTGACGGGACCCCCGGGGGAGAGCTGTTTTTT. Its protein is CAISDGTPGGELFF.

The chain employs TRBV28 and TRBJ1-1, with 8 bases matching TRBD1. Germline CDR1 and CDR2: MDHEN and SYDVKM. This CDR3 has 14 amino acids. Germline trimming cut 6 bases from V and 5 bases from J; bases unmatched to any gene: 8. The CDR3 DNA reads as TGTGCCAGCAGGTGGACAGGGTCGACGACTGAAGCTTTCTTT. Its protein product is CASRWTGSTTEAFF.

The chain combines TRBV7-2 with TRBJ1-2, with TRBD1 as a possible D gene (5 bases). V was cut by 2 bases and J by 4 bases, with 5 bases left in between. There are 12 residues in the CDR3. Per germline, CDR1 SGHTA and CDR2 FQGNSA. The CDR3 region is CASSLQGYGYTF. As DNA, the CDR3 is TGTGCCAGCAGCTTACAGGGCTATGGCTACACCTTC.

The chain recombines TRBV5-6 with TRBJ2-5; D gene ambiguous. The germline V gene encodes CDR1 SGHDT and CDR2 YYEEEE. The CDR3 length is 14 residues. V lost 1 base and J 2 bases, leaving 9 bases between the germline ends. The CDR3 sequence: CASSLSGRQETQYF. The CDR3 coding sequence is TGTGCCAGCAGCTTGTCTGGCAGACAAGAGACCCAGTACTTC.

V is TRBV2 and J is TRBJ1-5; possibly TRBD1 for D (6 bases). V gave up 6 bases and J gave up 0 bases, with 9 bases separating them. The CDR3 is 14 amino acids. Per germline, CDR1 SNHLY and CDR2 FYNNEI. The CDR3 reads CASRGTNSNQPQHF. For the CDR3, the DNA is TGTGCCAGCAGGGGGACAAATAGCAATCAGCCCCAGCATTTT. The full variable domain, rest sourced from reference TRBV2 and TRBJ1-5, is EPEVTQTPSHQVTQMGQEVILRCVPISNHLYFYWYRQILGQKVEFLVSFYNNEISEKSEIFDDQFSVERPDGSNFTLKIRSTKLEDSAMYFCASRGTNSNQPQHFGDGTRLSIL.

V is TRBV18 and J is TRBJ2-1; TRBD2 matches at 8 bases. Germline V gene sequence: CDR1 KGHSH, CDR2 LQKENI. CDR3 length: 15 amino acids. With 3 bases clipped from V and 9 bases from J, the junction kept 10 bases outside the gene matches. For the CDR3, the DNA is TGTGCCAGCTCACCGCCGGGGGGGCTTGGGGGTGAGCAGTTCTTC. Residues: CASSPPGGLGGEQFF.

The J gene is TRBJ2-3, the V gene TRBV5-4; 8 bases match TRBD2. CDR3 length: 16 residues. V was clipped by 4 bases and J by 0 bases; unmatched bases: 7. Germline CDR1 reads SGHNT; CDR2 reads YYREEE (reference sequence). The CDR3 DNA sequence: TGTGCCAGCAGCCTAGATAGCGGGACTAGCACAGATACGCAGTATTTT. Translation gives CASSLDSGTSTDTQYF.